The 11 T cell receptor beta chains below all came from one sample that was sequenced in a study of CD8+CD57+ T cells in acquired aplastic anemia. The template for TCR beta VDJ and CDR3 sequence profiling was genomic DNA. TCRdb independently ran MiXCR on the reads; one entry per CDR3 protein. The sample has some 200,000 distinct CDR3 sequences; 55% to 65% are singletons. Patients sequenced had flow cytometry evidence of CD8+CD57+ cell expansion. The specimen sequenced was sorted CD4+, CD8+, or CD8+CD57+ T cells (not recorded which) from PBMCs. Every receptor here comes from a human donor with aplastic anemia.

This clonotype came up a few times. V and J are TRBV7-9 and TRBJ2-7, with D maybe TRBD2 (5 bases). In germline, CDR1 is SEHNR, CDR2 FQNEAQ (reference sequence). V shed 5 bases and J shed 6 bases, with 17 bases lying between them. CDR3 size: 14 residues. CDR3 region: CASSELGPPFEQYF. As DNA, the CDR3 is TGTGCCAGCAGCGAACTAGGTCCCCCTTTCGAGCAGTACTTC.

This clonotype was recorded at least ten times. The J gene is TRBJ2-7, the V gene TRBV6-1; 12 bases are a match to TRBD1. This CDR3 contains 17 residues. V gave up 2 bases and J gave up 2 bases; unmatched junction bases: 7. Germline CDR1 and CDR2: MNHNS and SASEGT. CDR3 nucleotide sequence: TGTGCCAGCAGTGAATCGCCTGGGACAGGGGGCCCCTACGAGCAGTACTTC. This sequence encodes CASSESPGTGGPYEQYF.

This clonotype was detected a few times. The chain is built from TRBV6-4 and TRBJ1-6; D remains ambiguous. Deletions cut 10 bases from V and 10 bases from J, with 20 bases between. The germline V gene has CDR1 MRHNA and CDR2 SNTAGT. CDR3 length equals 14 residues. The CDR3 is CAISPTGVDSPLHF. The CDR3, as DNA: TGTGCCATCAGCCCGACCGGGGTAGACTCACCCCTCCACTTT.

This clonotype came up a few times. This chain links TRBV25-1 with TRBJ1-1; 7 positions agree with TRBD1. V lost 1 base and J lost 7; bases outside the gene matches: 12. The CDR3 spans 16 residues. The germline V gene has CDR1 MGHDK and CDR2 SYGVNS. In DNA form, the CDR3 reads TGTGCCAGCAGTGAATCTAGGGTACAGGGGTCCGGTGAAGCTTTCTTT. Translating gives CASSESRVQGSGEAFF.

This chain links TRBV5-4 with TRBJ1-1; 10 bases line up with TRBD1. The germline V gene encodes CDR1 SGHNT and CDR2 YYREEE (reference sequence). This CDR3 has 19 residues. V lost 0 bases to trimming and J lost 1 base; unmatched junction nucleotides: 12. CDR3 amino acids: CASSLEPGQGLRRNTEAFF. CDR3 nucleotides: TGTGCCAGCAGCTTGGAACCGGGACAGGGGTTGAGGAGGAACACTGAAGCTTTCTTT.

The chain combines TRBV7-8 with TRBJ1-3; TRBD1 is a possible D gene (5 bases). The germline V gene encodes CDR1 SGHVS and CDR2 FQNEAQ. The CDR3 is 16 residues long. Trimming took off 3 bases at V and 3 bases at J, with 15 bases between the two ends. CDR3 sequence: CASSFALQGGGNTIYF. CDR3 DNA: TGTGCCAGCAGCTTCGCCCTCCAGGGAGGTGGAAACACCATATATTTT.

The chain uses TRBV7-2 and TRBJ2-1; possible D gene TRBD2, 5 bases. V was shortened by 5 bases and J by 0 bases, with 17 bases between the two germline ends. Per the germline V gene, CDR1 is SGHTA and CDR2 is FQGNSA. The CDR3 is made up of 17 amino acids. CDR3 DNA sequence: TGTGCCAGCAGCCAAGTTGGGAGCCATAGCTCCTACAATGAGCAGTTCTTC. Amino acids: CASSQVGSHSSYNEQFF. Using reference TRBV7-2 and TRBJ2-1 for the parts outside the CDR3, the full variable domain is GAGVSQSPSNKVTEKGKDVELRCDPISGHTALYWYRQSLGQGLEFLIYFQGNSAPDKSGLPSDRFSAERTGGSVSTLTIQRTQQEDSAVYLCASSQVGSHSSYNEQFFGPGTRLTVL.

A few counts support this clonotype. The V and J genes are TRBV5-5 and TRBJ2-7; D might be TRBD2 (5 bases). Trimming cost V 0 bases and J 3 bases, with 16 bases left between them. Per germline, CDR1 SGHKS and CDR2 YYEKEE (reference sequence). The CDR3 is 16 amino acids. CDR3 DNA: TGTGCCAGCAGCTTGGCGATGGTGAGCGGACTCTACGAGCAGTACTTC. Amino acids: CASSLAMVSGLYEQYF.

DNA for the CDR3: TGCAGTGCTAGAGATACAGCGGAGATGGACTACGAGCAGTACTTC. Residues: CSARDTAEMDYEQYF. This chain joins TRBV20-1 and TRBJ2-7; D possibly corresponds to TRBD2 (5 bases). The germline CDR1 and CDR2 sequences are DFQATT and SNEGSKA (reference sequence). Trimming shortened V by 0 bases and J by 3 bases, and 15 bases separated the two germline ends. This CDR3 has 15 amino acids.

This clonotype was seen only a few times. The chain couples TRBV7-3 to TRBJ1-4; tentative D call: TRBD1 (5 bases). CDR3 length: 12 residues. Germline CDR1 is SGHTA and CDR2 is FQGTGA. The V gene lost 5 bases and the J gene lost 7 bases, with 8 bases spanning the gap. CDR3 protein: CASSRDSEKLFF. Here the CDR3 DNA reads TGTGCCAGCAGCCGAGACAGTGAAAAACTGTTTTTT. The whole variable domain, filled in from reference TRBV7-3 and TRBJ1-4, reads GAGVSQTPSNKVTEKGKYVELRCDPISGHTALYWYRQSLGQGPEFLIYFQGTGAADDSGLPNDRFFAVRPEGSVSTLKIQRTERGDSAVYLCASSRDSEKLFFGSGTQLSVL.

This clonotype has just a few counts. CDR3: CASSHDANYGYTF. CDR3 nucleotide sequence: TGTGCCAGCAGTCATGACGCTAACTATGGCTACACCTTC. This chain joins TRBV6-5 and TRBJ1-2; no firm D call. The CDR3 runs 13 residues. V was cut by 5 bases and J by 0 bases, with 7 bases left in between. Germline loops: CDR1 MNHEY, CDR2 SVGAGI.